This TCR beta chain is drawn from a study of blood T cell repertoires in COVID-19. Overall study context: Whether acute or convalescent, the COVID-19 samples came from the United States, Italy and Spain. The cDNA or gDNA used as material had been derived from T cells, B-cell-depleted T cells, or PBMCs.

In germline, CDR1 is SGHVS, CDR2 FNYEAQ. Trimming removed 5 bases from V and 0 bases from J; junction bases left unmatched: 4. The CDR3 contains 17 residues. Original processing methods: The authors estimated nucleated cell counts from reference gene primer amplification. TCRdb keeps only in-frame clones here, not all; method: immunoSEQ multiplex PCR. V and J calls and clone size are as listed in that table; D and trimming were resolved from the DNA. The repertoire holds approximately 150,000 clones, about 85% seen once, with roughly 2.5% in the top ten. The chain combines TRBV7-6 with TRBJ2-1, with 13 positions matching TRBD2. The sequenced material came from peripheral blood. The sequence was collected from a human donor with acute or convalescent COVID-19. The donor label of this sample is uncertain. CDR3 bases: TGTGCCAGCAGCCTCTGGACTAGCGGGAGCTCCTACAATGAGCAGTTCTTC. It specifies CASSLWTSGSSYNEQFF.